The source of this T cell receptor beta chain is a study of T cells in women clearing cervical HPV infection. Worth noting for this clone: Sequencing ends 3 residues short of the CDR3 end; the germline J gene provides the rest.

Trimming cost V 0 bases and J 6 bases, with 15 bases left between them. Per the germline V gene, CDR1 is SGDLS and CDR2 is YYNGEE. The CDR3 is made up of 16 amino acids. Clones were sequenced by immunoSEQ multiplex PCR, and TCRdb holds only the in-frame ones, with some missing. Its listing shows around 39,000 clones. Sequenced input: blood buffy coat. This receptor was taken from a woman aged 18-69 years with a cervical HPV16 infection that either progressed to CIN3+ or cleared (not recorded which). The rearrangement joins TRBV9 to TRBJ2-2, with D unclear. The DNA read from the CDR3 is TGTGCCAGCAGCGTAGCTTCATCAAGGCCGCCCGGGGAG. Protein sequence: CASSVASSRPPGE. The whole CDR3 protein reads CASSVASSRPPGELFF.